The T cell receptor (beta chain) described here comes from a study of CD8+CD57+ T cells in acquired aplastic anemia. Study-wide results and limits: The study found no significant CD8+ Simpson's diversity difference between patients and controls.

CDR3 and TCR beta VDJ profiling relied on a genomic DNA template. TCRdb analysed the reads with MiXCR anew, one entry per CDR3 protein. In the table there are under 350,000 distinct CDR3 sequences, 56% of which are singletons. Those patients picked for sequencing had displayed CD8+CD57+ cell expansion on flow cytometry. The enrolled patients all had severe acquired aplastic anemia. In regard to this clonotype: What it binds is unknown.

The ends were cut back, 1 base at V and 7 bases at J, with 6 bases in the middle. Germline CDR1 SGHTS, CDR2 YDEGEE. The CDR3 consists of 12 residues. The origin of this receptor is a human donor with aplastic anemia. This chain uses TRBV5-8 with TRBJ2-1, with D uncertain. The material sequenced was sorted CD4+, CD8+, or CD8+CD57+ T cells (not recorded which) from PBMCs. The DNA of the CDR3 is TGTGCCAGCAGCTTGATTGGAAATGAGCAGTTCTTC. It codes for CASSLIGNEQFF. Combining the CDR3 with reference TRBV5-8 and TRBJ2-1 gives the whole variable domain EAGVTQSPTHLIKTRGQQATLRCSPISGHTSVYWYQQALGLGLQFLLWYDEGEERNRGNFPPRFSGRQFPNYSSELNVNALELEDSALYLCASSLIGNEQFFGPGTRLTVL.